This is a list of T cell receptor beta chains from one sample in a study of vaccination and CD4 T cells after COVID-19. TCRdb recomputed calls from the PCR reads with MiXCR, one row per CDR3 protein. The sample contains thousands of distinct CDR3 sequences, around 30% of which appear only once. Their antigen targets remain unknown. The material sequenced was CD4+ T cells from blood, cultured in vitro. The origin of the receptors is a human donor in good health. CDR3s leave out the opening cysteine and the closing phenylalanine or tryptophan. The D gene is left open where the match is weak.

d_gene,v_gene,j_gene,CDR3aa
TRBD1,TRBV29-1,TRBJ1-1,SVDRDRNTEAF
-,TRBV30,TRBJ2-5,AWSGGGGGETQY
TRBD1,TRBV30,TRBJ2-7,AWGPGGPYEQY
TRBD1,TRBV18,TRBJ1-6,ASSPRPGQGNSPLH
-,TRBV28,TRBJ1-5,ASRPGHLSAQH
TRBD1,TRBV6-5,TRBJ1-1,ASSSTGQITTEAF
TRBD1,TRBV10-3,TRBJ2-7,AISESKGAPYEQY
-,TRBV6-1,TRBJ1-6,ASRTELNNSPLH
-,TRBV7-3,TRBJ1-5,ASRTGQEGDPQH
-,TRBV6-1,TRBJ1-1,ASNQGAEAF
-,TRBV12-3/TRBV12-4,TRBJ2-5,ASALRRETQY
TRBD1,TRBV2,TRBJ2-5,ASSVDRGKETQY
-,TRBV7-9,TRBJ2-5,ASSPQGWGETQY
-,TRBV29-1,TRBJ1-1,SVADRLNTEAF
-,TRBV2,TRBJ1-6,ASIQRAGVDSPLH
-,TRBV5-4,TRBJ2-6,ASSLVSTPNVLT
-,TRBV29-1,TRBJ2-3,SVEVLAGRTDTQY
-,TRBV28,TRBJ1-2,ASSIGPLYGYT
-,TRBV7-6,TRBJ2-1,ASSLTHGAGSYNEQF
TRBD1,TRBV20-1,TRBJ2-3,SAGGQGAQRLAADTQY
-,TRBV20-1,TRBJ2-1,SARDLREFSYNEQF
TRBD1,TRBV6-2/TRBV6-3,TRBJ2-3,ASSPNWDRGYTQY
-,TRBV2,TRBJ2-5,ASSEPFLETQY
TRBD2,TRBV9,TRBJ2-1,ASSIRLSGGEQF
-,TRBV6-2/TRBV6-3,TRBJ1-1,ASSRRLDTEAF
TRBD1,TRBV2,TRBJ2-5,ASQGVRGVETQY
-,TRBV30,TRBJ1-5,AWSVDSNQPQH
-,TRBV11-3,TRBJ2-7,ASSLGPGFHEQY
-,TRBV20-1,TRBJ1-1,SARFGGLTEAF
-,TRBV6-1,TRBJ1-3,ASMKGGAGNTIY
TRBD1,TRBV20-1,TRBJ2-7,SAREGDRESGEQY
TRBD1,TRBV20-1,TRBJ1-5,SATPGGGNQPQH
-,TRBV6-2/TRBV6-3,TRBJ2-7,ASRSDRSSYEQY
-,TRBV7-9,TRBJ2-7,ASTGLRTWPEQY
TRBD1,TRBV29-1,TRBJ1-1,SVEDRWNTEAF
TRBD1,TRBV24-1,TRBJ2-5,ATSDHRGRQETQY
TRBD2,TRBV7-3,TRBJ2-1,ASSLIPGLEGNEQF
-,TRBV21-1,TRBJ2-6,ASSGGRSGANVLT
TRBD2,TRBV5-1,TRBJ2-5,ASSPLGIAGAETQY
-,TRBV7-3,TRBJ2-3,ASSPGGRDTDTQY
-,TRBV20-1,TRBJ2-7,SASRGAGGSYEQY
-,TRBV4-2,TRBJ1-5,ASSQVDSDNQPQH
-,TRBV29-1,TRBJ2-1,SVSGPGAYNEQF
-,TRBV2,TRBJ2-4,ASGGNIQY
-,TRBV30,TRBJ1-1,AWQPNNFGAEAF
TRBD1,TRBV12-3/TRBV12-4,TRBJ1-1,ASTLGQGWDTEAF
-,TRBV7-9,TRBJ2-5,ASSPRGDGTWTQY
-,TRBV5-8,TRBJ2-7,ASSLGLGIYEQY
-,TRBV30,TRBJ1-6,AWTGLGPLH
TRBD2,TRBV11-3,TRBJ2-1,ASSTGLAGGQF
-,TRBV25-1,TRBJ1-2,ASRVWAEKHGGYT
-,TRBV4-3,TRBJ1-1,ASSQDPQRNTEAF
-,TRBV19,TRBJ1-5,ASSIGSGYAQPQH
-,TRBV20-1,TRBJ2-1,SARETGTSYNEQF